These 20 T cell receptor beta chains came from one sample sequenced in a study of Graves' ophthalmopathy and Graves' hyperthyroidism. TCR beta CDR3 regions were amplified from RNA transcripts. RT-PCR was first run with HTBI primers, then multiplex PCR in a second round. TCRdb reanalysed the multiplex PCR reads using MiXCR and keeps one entry per CDR3 protein. The sample has 680,000 or so distinct CDR3 sequences, 20% to 25% seen once; the top ten hold approximately 7%. The sample taken for sequencing was peripheral blood. The receptors derive from a young woman with stable Graves' hyperthyroidism. Some clones in this sample may be carry-over from other donors' samples.

This clonotype was observed many times. This chain joins TRBV7-9 and TRBJ1-5, with D possibly TRBD1 on 6 matching bases. This CDR3 contains 14 residues. The V gene lost 5 bases and the J gene lost 3 bases, with 11 bases spanning the gap. The germline V gene has CDR1 SEHNR and CDR2 FQNEAQ (reference sequence). The CDR3 nucleotides are TGTGCCAGCAGCCAGGACAGAATCAATCAGCCCCAGCATTTT. Amino acids: CASSQDRINQPQHF.

V usage is TRBV12-3 or TRBV12-4 and J usage is TRBJ1-1; D is ambiguous. This CDR3 is built from 12 residues. Trimming removed 6 bases from V and 6 bases from J, with 11 bases in between. CDR3 DNA: TGTGCCAGCAGCTCTGGGTGGGCTGAAGCTTTCTTT. It encodes CASSSGWAEAFF.

The rearrangement joins TRBV2 to TRBJ1-3, with no clear D. With 7 bases removed from V and 0 bases from J, the gap between germline ends came to 16 bases. Germline assignment: CDR1 SNHLY and CDR2 FYNNEI. The CDR3 totals 16 residues. CDR3 in amino acids: CASIRDTTVSGNTIYF. The CDR3 DNA is TGTGCCAGCATTAGAGACACGACCGTCTCTGGAAACACCATATATTTT.

The sample holds many counts of this clonotype. The genes are TRBV30 and TRBJ1-2; no reliable D call. Germline lookup yields CDR1 GTSNPN and CDR2 SVGIG (reference sequence). The CDR3 runs to 13 residues. The V and J ends lost 0 bases and 2 bases respectively, with 7 bases between them. The chain's CDR3 is CAWSVVGNYGYTF. The CDR3 DNA reads TGTGCCTGGAGTGTCGTCGGAAACTATGGCTACACCTTC.

This clonotype was recorded many times. The chain links TRBV12-3 or TRBV12-4 to TRBJ2-6; TRBD1 or TRBD2 may be the D gene (5 bases each). The CDR3 runs to 17 residues. Trimming stripped 6 bases from V and 0 bases from J, with 15 bases between. CDR3 region: CASSPGLSGSGANVLTF. The CDR3 DNA sequence: TGTGCCAGCAGCCCGGGGCTCAGCGGCTCTGGGGCCAACGTCCTGACTTTC.

This clonotype occurred many times. The chain links TRBV7-9 to TRBJ2-5, with 8 bases aligning to TRBD1. The V gene end was trimmed by 5 bases and the J gene end by 3 bases; junction bases not matched to a gene: 8. The CDR3 consists of 15 residues. The germline V gene encodes CDR1 SEHNR and CDR2 FQNEAQ (reference sequence). CDR3 sequence reads: CASSRETGVKETQYF. DNA for the CDR3: TGTGCCAGCAGCCGAGAGACAGGGGTTAAAGAGACCCAGTACTTC.

The sample holds many counts of this clonotype. The chain joins TRBV19 to TRBJ1-2; D is perhaps TRBD1 (6 bases). Between the trimmed V and J ends, which lost 8 bases and 7 bases, there was a span of 11 bases. The V gene's germline CDR1 is LNHDA and CDR2 SQIVND (reference sequence). The length of the CDR3 is 11 residues. DNA for the CDR3: TGTGCCAGTCACAGGGATTTTGGCTACACCTTC. This encodes CASHRDFGYTF. Filled out from reference TRBV19 and TRBJ1-2, the complete variable domain reads DGGITQSPKYLFRKEGQNVTLSCEQNLNHDAMYWYRQDPGQGLRLIYYSQIVNDFQKGDIAEGYSVSREKKESFPLTVTSAQKNPTAFYLCASHRDFGYTFGSGTRLTVV.

Many counts were recorded for this clonotype. The chain links TRBV29-1 to TRBJ1-5, with 7 positions matching TRBD1. Germline values: CDR1 SQVTM, CDR2 ANQGSEA. CDR3 length: 13 amino acids. CDR3 sequence reads: CSVGQNSNQPQHF. The CDR3, as DNA: TGCAGTGTGGGACAGAATAGCAATCAGCCCCAGCATTTT. Looking up the rest from reference TRBV29-1 and TRBJ1-5 gives the full variable domain: SAVISQKPSRDICQRGTSLTIQCQVDSQVTMMFWYRQQPGQSLTLIATANQGSEATYESGFVIDKFPISRPNLTFSTLTVSNMSPEDSSIYLCSVGQNSNQPQHFGDGTRLSIL.

This clonotype was observed many times. The rearrangement joins TRBV28 to TRBJ1-3; 7 bases are shared with TRBD1. Germline assignment: CDR1 MDHEN and CDR2 SYDVKM. The CDR3 has 15 residues. Unmatched junction bases numbered 7, after V lost 8 bases and J lost 0 bases. The CDR3, as DNA: TGTGCCAGCCTTCTTAGGACAGGCTCTGGAAACACCATATATTTT. Amino acid sequence: CASLLRTGSGNTIYF.

This clonotype showed up many times. The V gene is TRBV28, the J gene TRBJ2-5, with 10 bases matching TRBD1. The junction had 8 bases not matched to a gene; V was cut back by 1 base and J by 9 bases. The CDR3 loop spans 15 amino acids. Per germline, CDR1 MDHEN and CDR2 SYDVKM. This CDR3 reads CASSLSLGQGDPQYF. Here the CDR3 DNA reads TGTGCCAGCAGTTTATCCCTAGGACAGGGGGATCCCCAGTACTTC. Full variable domain (rest looked up from reference TRBV28 and TRBJ2-5): DVKVTQSSRYLVKRTGEKVFLECVQDMDHENMFWYRQDPGLGLRLIYFSYDVKMKEKGDIPEGYSVSREKKERFSLILESASTNQTSMYLCASSLSLGQGDPQYFGPGTRLLVL.

The chain has TRBV6-1 and TRBJ1-2; D remains ambiguous. Germline values: CDR1 MNHNS, CDR2 SASEGT. V was pared by 7 bases and J by 7 bases, with 22 bases between. The CDR3 is made up of 15 amino acids. The CDR3 sequence is CASTSTGRATSGYTF. In DNA, the CDR3 is TGTGCCAGCACCTCAACCGGGCGTGCCACGAGTGGCTACACCTTC.

This clonotype was observed a handful of times. The rearrangement uses TRBV25-1 and TRBJ2-5; 7 nucleotides match TRBD1. This CDR3 is 15 amino acids long. With 6 bases clipped from V and 4 bases from J, the junction kept 11 bases outside the gene matches. Germline V gene lookup returns CDR1 MGHDK and CDR2 SYGVNS. As DNA, the CDR3 is TGTGCCAGCAGCGCCCCAGACAGGGTTCGAGAGACCCAGTACTTC. This sequence encodes CASSAPDRVRETQYF.

This clonotype was seen repeatedly, ten times or more. The V gene is TRBV29-1, the J gene TRBJ2-5; weak D call: TRBD1 (6 bases). V lost 2 bases to trimming and J lost 3 bases, with 13 bases between them. Per germline, CDR1 SQVTM and CDR2 ANQGSEA. The CDR3 runs 14 residues. The CDR3 reads CSVETGKEKETQYF. The DNA for the CDR3 is TGCAGCGTTGAAACAGGGAAGGAAAAAGAGACCCAGTACTTC.

This clonotype was seen many times. This chain connects TRBV28 to TRBJ1-1; TRBD1 matches at 9 bases. The CDR3 extends over 16 amino acids. V lost 6 bases, J lost 9 bases, and 17 bases stayed unmatched. CDR1 is MDHEN and CDR2 is SYDVKM in the germline V gene. CDR3 amino acids: CASSEQGAGSGSKAFF. The CDR3 DNA is TGTGCCAGCAGCGAACAGGGGGCCGGGTCCGGTAGTAAAGCTTTCTTT.

This clonotype was seen repeatedly, ten times or more. V is TRBV11-2 and J is TRBJ1-1; no clear D. Trimming shortened V by 5 bases and J by 3 bases, and 13 bases separated the two germline ends. The CDR3 extends over 14 amino acids. CDR1 is SGHAT, CDR2 FQNNGV, per germline. The CDR3 reads CASSNPGGYTEAFF. The CDR3 nucleotides are TGTGCCAGCAGCAACCCCGGCGGGTACACTGAAGCTTTCTTT.

The chain couples TRBV12-3 or TRBV12-4 to TRBJ1-2; 10 bases map to TRBD1. The CDR3 is 16 residues long. V shed 6 bases and J 2 bases; nucleotides not matched to a gene: 9. This CDR3 is CASRARDRGQNYGYTF. The CDR3 DNA sequence: TGTGCCAGCAGGGCCCGGGACAGGGGTCAAAACTATGGCTACACCTTC.

This clonotype showed up many times. V gene TRBV7-2 combines with J gene TRBJ1-5; the D is unclear. The CDR3 is 15 amino acids. Germline-derived CDR1 and CDR2 are SGHTA and FQGNSA. Between the trimmed V and J ends, which lost 2 bases and 4 bases, there was a span of 12 bases. The CDR3 DNA follows: TGTGCCAGCAGCTTAAGTGGACGATCAAATCAGCCCCAGCATTTT. Amino acid sequence: CASSLSGRSNQPQHF. Looking up the rest from reference TRBV7-2 and TRBJ1-5 gives the full variable domain: GAGVSQSPSNKVTEKGKDVELRCDPISGHTALYWYRQSLGQGLEFLIYFQGNSAPDKSGLPSDRFSAERTGGSVSTLTIQRTQQEDSAVYLCASSLSGRSNQPQHFGDGTRLSIL.

There are a few counts of this clonotype. The genes are TRBV6-2 or TRBV6-3 and TRBJ2-2; D call uncertain. Germline values: CDR1 MNHEY, CDR2 SVGEGT. Trimming stripped 1 base from V and 4 bases from J, with 4 bases between. The CDR3 is 13 amino acids. The CDR3 nucleotides are TGTGCCAGCAGTTACTACGGCACCGGGGAGCTGTTTTTT. Translating it yields CASSYYGTGELFF.

A few counts support this clonotype. J is TRBJ1-2 and V is TRBV6-5; D remains ambiguous. Germline V gene data show CDR1 as MNHEY and CDR2 as SVGAGI. V lost 2 bases, J lost 6 bases, and 10 bases lay in between. The CDR3 is made up of 13 amino acids. The CDR3 reads CASSYRHSHGYTF. Written as DNA, the CDR3 is TGTGCCAGCAGTTACCGTCACAGTCATGGCTACACCTTC.

This clonotype was found many times. The chain employs TRBV6-1 and TRBJ2-7; D tentatively reads TRBD1 or TRBD2 (5 bases each). The germline CDR1 and CDR2 sequences are MNHNS and SASEGT. The CDR3 has 13 amino acids. Trimming took 6 bases from V and 3 from J, leaving 12 bases between them. The CDR3 bases are TGTGCCAGCAGAGATCGGGACGGCTACGAGCAGTACTTC. This translates into CASRDRDGYEQYF.